This is a list of T cell receptor beta chains from one sample in a study of blood T cells in healthy people across ages. TCRdb reprocessed the 5' RACE reads with MiXCR, giving one entry per CDR3 protein. Among about a million distinct CDR3 sequences listed, under 40% were seen once. The sequenced material came from blood. Source of these receptors: a young man in good health. Both conserved end residues are part of each CDR3. Fields, in order: J gene, D gene, clone size, V gene, CDR3 DNA, CDR3 protein. A D gene is named only where the DNA matches it firmly. Clone size is stated in some rows and not others, as once, few, many or a class when expanded.

J gene: TRBJ2-7; D gene: NA; clone size: NA; V gene: TRBV5-1; CDR3 DNA: TGCGCCAGCAGCCGCGGGCTAAACAATGAGCAGTACTTC; CDR3 protein: CASSRGLNNEQYF
J gene: TRBJ2-1; D gene: NA; clone size: few; V gene: TRBV6-5; CDR3 DNA: TGTGCCAGCAGCCCCAGGGGAGGGGCCAATGAGCAGTTCTTC; CDR3 protein: CASSPRGGANEQFF
J gene: TRBJ1-1; D gene: NA; clone size: NA; V gene: TRBV6-2/TRBV6-3; CDR3 DNA: TGTGCCAGCAGCTCCCTCGGGGAAACTGAAGCTTTCTTT; CDR3 protein: CASSSLGETEAFF
J gene: TRBJ2-5; D gene: NA; clone size: NA; V gene: TRBV27; CDR3 DNA: TGTGCCAGCAGCTTAGCGCTCGAGGTAGAGACCCAGTACTTC; CDR3 protein: CASSLALEVETQYF
J gene: TRBJ1-2; D gene: TRBD1; clone size: NA; V gene: TRBV6-5; CDR3 DNA: TGTGCCAGCAGAGACACGACAGGGGACTATGGCTACACCTTC; CDR3 protein: CASRDTTGDYGYTF
J gene: TRBJ1-1; D gene: TRBD1; clone size: NA; V gene: TRBV7-9; CDR3 DNA: TGTGCCAGCAGCTCCGGACAGGCTTCTATGAACACTGAAGCTTTCTTT; CDR3 protein: CASSSGQASMNTEAFF
J gene: TRBJ1-5; D gene: NA; clone size: NA; V gene: TRBV28; CDR3 DNA: TGTGCCAGCAGTTTGGGACTGGCAGGGGAACTCCAGCCCCAGCATTTT; CDR3 protein: CASSLGLAGELQPQHF
J gene: TRBJ2-2; D gene: TRBD2; clone size: NA; V gene: TRBV11-2; CDR3 DNA: TGTGCCAGCAGCTTAATTCGGGGGGTGGACACCGGGGAGCTGTTTTTT; CDR3 protein: CASSLIRGVDTGELFF
J gene: TRBJ2-2; D gene: NA; clone size: few; V gene: TRBV7-2; CDR3 DNA: TGTGCCAGCAGCTTAGTGCCTAGCAGCGGGGAGCTGTTTTTT; CDR3 protein: CASSLVPSSGELFF
J gene: TRBJ1-2; D gene: NA; clone size: few; V gene: TRBV20-1; CDR3 DNA: TGCAGTGCCCCCACACTCCAGGGGACCGGCTACACCTTC; CDR3 protein: CSAPTLQGTGYTF
J gene: TRBJ1-5; D gene: NA; clone size: NA; V gene: TRBV12-3/TRBV12-4; CDR3 DNA: TGTGCCAGCAGTTCGTCCCGGTATAGCAATCAGCCCCAGCATTTT; CDR3 protein: CASSSSRYSNQPQHF